Reported below is one TCR beta chain. Its antigen is unknown. This entry comes from a study of CXCR3-negative and CXCR3-positive naive CD8 T cells. Study-wide results and limits: When CXCR3-positive naive cells were set against CXCR3-negative naive cells, the former had more hydrophobic TRB CDR3s.

Germline CDR1 reads SGHTA; CDR2 reads FQGNSA. The CDR3 runs 14 residues. Preparation of TRB cDNA libraries relied on 5' RACE carrying UMI labels. TCRdb processed the 5' RACE reads again and assigns one entry to each CDR3 protein, with no DNA. The sample spans approximately 100,000 distinct CDR3 sequences; the ten largest clones claim around 0.38%. The rearrangement uses TRBV7-2 and TRBJ1-2. The clonotype originates from a human donor in good health. Some clones in this sample may be carry-over from other donors' samples. The source material was naive CXCR3+ CD8+ T cells from blood. Subset in this sample: CD45RO-CCR7+CD27+CD95- naive CD8+ T cells expressing CXCR3 (TNR3+). The CDR3 spells CASSYRTANYGYTF.